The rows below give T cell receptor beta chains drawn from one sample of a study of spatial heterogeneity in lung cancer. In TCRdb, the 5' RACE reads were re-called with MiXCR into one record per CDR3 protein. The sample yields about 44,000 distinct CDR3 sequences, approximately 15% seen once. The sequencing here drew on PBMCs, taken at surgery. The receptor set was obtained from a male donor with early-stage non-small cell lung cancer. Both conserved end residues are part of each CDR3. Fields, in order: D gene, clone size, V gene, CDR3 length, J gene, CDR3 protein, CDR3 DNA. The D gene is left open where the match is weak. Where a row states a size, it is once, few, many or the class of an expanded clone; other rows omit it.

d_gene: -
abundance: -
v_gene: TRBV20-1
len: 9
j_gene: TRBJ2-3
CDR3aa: CSAGDTQYF
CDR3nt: TGCAGTGCTGGGGATACGCAGTATTTT

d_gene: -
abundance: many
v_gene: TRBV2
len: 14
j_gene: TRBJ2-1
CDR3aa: CASTLTWGINEQFF
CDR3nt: TGTGCCAGCACCCTCACCTGGGGCATCAATGAGCAGTTCTTC

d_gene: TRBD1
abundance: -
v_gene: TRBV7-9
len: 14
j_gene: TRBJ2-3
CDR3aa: CASSSWDRADTQYF
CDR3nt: TGTGCCAGCAGCTCCTGGGACAGGGCAGATACGCAGTATTTT

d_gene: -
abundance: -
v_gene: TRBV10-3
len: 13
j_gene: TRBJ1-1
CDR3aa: CAISEAWTTEAFF
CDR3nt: TGTGCCATCAGTGAGGCATGGACAACTGAAGCTTTCTTT

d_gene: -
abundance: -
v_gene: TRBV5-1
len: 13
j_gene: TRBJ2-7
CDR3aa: CASSLNDRSRQYF
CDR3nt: TGCGCCAGCAGCTTGAACGACAGGAGCCGGCAGTACTTC

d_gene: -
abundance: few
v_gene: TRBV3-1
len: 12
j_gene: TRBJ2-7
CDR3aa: CASSNRQTQTYF
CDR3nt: TGTGCCAGCAGCAACCGACAGACTCAAACTTACTTC

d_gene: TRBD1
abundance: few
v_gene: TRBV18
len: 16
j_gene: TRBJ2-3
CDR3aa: CASSPSYRGDADTQYF
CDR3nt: TGTGCCAGCTCACCATCTTACAGGGGAGATGCAGATACGCAGTATTTT

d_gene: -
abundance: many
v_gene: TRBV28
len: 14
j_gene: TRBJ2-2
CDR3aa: CASRPPGDTGELFF
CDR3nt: TGTGCCAGCAGGCCTCCAGGAGACACCGGGGAGCTGTTTTTT

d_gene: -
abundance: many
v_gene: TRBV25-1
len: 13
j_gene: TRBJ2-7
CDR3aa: CASSERDSYEQYF
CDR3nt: TGTGCCAGCAGTGAGCGAGACAGTTACGAGCAGTACTTC

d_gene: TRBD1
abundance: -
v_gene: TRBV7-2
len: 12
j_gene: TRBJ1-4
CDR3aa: CASSWAGGGLFF
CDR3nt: TGTGCCAGCAGCTGGGCAGGGGGAGGACTGTTTTTT

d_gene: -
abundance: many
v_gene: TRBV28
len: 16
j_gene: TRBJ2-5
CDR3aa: CASSLGGAGQPETQYF
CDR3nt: TGTGCCAGCAGTTTGGGAGGAGCCGGACAGCCAGAGACCCAGTACTTC

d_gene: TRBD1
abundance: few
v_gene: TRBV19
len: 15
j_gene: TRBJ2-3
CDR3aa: CASSIRTGSTDTQYF
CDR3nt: TGTGCCAGTAGTATCCGGACAGGCAGCACAGATACGCAGTATTTT